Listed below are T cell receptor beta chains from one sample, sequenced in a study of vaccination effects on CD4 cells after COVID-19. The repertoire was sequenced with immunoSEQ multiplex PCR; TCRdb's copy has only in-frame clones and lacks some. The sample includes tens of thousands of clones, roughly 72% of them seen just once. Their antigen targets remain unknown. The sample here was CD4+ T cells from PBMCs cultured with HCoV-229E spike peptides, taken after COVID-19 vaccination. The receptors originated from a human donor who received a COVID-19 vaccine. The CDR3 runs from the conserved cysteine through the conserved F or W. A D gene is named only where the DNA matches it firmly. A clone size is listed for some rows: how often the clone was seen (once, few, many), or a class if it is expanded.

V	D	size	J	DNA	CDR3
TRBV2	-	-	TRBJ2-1	TGTGCCAGCAGCAGTTACAATGAGCAGTTCTTC	CASSSYNEQFF
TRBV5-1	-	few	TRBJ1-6	TGCGCCAGCAGCTTGGGTCCCGGCGGTGGAGGCTCCTATAATTCACCCCTCCACTTT	CASSLGPGGGGSYNSPLHF
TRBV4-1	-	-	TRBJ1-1	TGCGCCAGCAGCCAAGAGGGAGCTGAAGCTTTCTTT	CASSQEGAEAFF
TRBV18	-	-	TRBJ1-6	TGTGCCAGCTCAGGGGTTGGAGATTCGAATTCACCCCTCCACTTT	CASSGVGDSNSPLHF
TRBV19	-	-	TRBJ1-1	TGTGCCAGTAGCTTCGAGAACACTGAAGCTTTCTTT	CASSFENTEAFF
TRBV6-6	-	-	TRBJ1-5	TGTGCCAGCAGTTACATCCAGAATCAGCCCCAGCATTTT	CASSYIQNQPQHF
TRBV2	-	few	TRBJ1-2	TGTGCCAGCAGTTATTCCGGGACAACCTATGGCTACACCTTC	CASSYSGTTYGYTF
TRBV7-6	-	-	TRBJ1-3	TGTGCCAGCAGTAGACTTGGGACGGAAGGAAACACCATATATTTT	CASSRLGTEGNTIYF
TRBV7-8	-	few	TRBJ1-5	TGTGCCAGCAGCTTCGGGGCACACCCAACTAGCAATCAGCCCCAGCATTTT	CASSFGAHPTSNQPQHF
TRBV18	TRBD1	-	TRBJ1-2	TGTGCCAGCTCACCAAGTACGCAGGACAGGGGGCCCTATGGCTACACCTTC	CASSPSTQDRGPYGYTF
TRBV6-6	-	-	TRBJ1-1	TGTGCCAGCAGTGGCCCGGGGGGCCCGAACACTGAAGCTTTCTTT	CASSGPGGPNTEAFF
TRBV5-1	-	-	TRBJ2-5	TGCGCCAGCAGCCCCTGGGCTAGCACCCACGAGACCCAGTACTTC	CASSPWASTHETQYF
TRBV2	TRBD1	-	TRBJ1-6	TGTGCCAGCAGTGCCGCCGGACAGGGGAATTCACCCCTCCACTTT	CASSAAGQGNSPLHF
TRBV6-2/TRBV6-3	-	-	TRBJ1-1	TGTGCCAGCAGTTACTGGGGCAGGGAAGCTTTCTTT	CASSYWGREAFF
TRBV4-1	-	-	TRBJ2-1	TGCGCCAGCAGCCAGGGTGGCTCCTACAATGAGCAGTTCTTC	CASSQGGSYNEQFF
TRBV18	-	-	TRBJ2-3	TGTGCCAGCTCACCACCAGGAGGGTTGGCCGATACGCAGTATTTT	CASSPPGGLADTQYF
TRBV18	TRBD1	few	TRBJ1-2	TGTGCCAGCTCACCACCGTCCGGGACAGATAACTATGGCTACACCTTC	CASSPPSGTDNYGYTF
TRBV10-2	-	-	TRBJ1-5	TGCGCCAGCAGTCGAGGGACTAGCAATCAGCCCCAGCATTTT	CASSRGTSNQPQHF
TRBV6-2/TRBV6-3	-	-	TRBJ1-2	TGTGCCAGCAGTTACAAGGGTCCTAACTATGGCTACACCTTC	CASSYKGPNYGYTF
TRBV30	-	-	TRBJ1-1	TGTGCCTGGAGATTAGGGACGAACACTGAAGCTTTCTTT	CAWRLGTNTEAFF
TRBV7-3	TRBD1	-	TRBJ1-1	TGTGCCAGCAGCTTATCCGGGACAGGGGCGTACACTGAAGCTTTCTTT	CASSLSGTGAYTEAFF
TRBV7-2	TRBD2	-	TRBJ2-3	TGTGCCAGCAACCCGGGACTAGCGGGGGGCACAGATACGCAGTATTTT	CASNPGLAGGTDTQYF
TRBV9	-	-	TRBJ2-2	TGTGCCAGCAGCGGCTATCCGACGGCCGCGAACACCGGGGAGCTGTTTTTT	CASSGYPTAANTGELFF
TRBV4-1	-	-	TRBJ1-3	TGCGCCAGCAGCCTAATAATACAGGCGAAGCCCTCTGGAAACACCATATATTTT	CASSLIIQAKPSGNTIYF
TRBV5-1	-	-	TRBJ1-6	TGCGCCAGCAGGGACACCACAGCGGGTGAATCACCCCTCCACTTT	CASRDTTAGESPLHF
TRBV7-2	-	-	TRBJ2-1	TGTGCCAGCAGCTTCTACAATGAGCAGTTCTTC	CASSFYNEQFF